Below are 13 T cell receptor beta chains sequenced from a single sample in a study of blood T cell repertoires in acute mononucleosis. Overall study results and limits: GLC-BM-specific selection apparently combined TCR alpha and beta motifs.

Stated time point: convalescence about 6 months (5-8 months) after acute presentation (visit 7). Libraries were prepared by immunoSEQ multiplex PCR; TCRdb keeps only in-frame clonotypes and omits some of them. The table includes about 2,500 clones, around 25% detected once. The sequencing used EBV GLC epitope tetramer+ CD8+ T cells sorted from PBMCs, collected during convalescence from infectious mononucleosis. Subset given: CD8 T cells binding tetramer with EBV BMLF1 280-288 peptide (GLC-BM). These receptors came from a woman younger than 35 with infectious mononucleosis caused by EBV.

Concerning this clone itself: A far larger clone lies a single base away; this is likely a read error. The chain links TRBV29-1 to TRBJ1-4, with 11 bases fitting TRBD1. CDR3 size: 14 residues. Germline CDR1 and CDR2: SQVTM and ANQGSEA. CDR3 coding DNA: TGCTGCGTGGGGACAGGGGGTACTAATGAAAAACTGTTTTTT. Its protein product is CCVGTGGTNEKLFF.

The V call is TRBV4-2, the J call TRBJ2-1; TRBD2 matches at 9 bases. J was trimmed by 5 bases and V by 6 bases; bases with no gene match: 14. Germline CDR1 reads LGHNA; CDR2 reads YNFKEQ. The CDR3 extends over 17 amino acids. In DNA, the CDR3 is TGTGCCAGCAGTTACACCCCTTGGCGGGAGGGTAACAATGAGCAGTTCTTC. Amino acids: CASSYTPWREGNNEQFF.

Many counts were recorded for this clone. It is likely a read error: a sequence one base away is far more abundant. Other DNA sequences in this specimen translate into the identical CDR3. The genes are TRBV7-9 and TRBJ2-7; D ambiguous. The V gene lost 3 bases and the J gene lost 4 bases, with 13 bases spanning the gap. The CDR3 totals 14 residues. The germline CDR1 and CDR2 sequences are SEHNR and FQNEAQ (reference sequence). As DNA, the CDR3 is TGTGCCAGCAGCTTGGTCGCCATGTATTACGAGCAGTACTTC. Amino acid sequence: CASSLVAMYYEQYF.

Remarks on this clone: Just one base apart from a much larger clone, this may be a read error. This chain joins TRBV2 and TRBJ2-5; 9 bases agree with TRBD1. The assigned J gene may be wrong: the sequence end matches TRBJ2-7 better. The CDR3 has 14 residues. Germline V gene sequence: CDR1 SNHLY, CDR2 FYNNEI. The CDR3 region has the DNA TGTGCCAGCAGCCCGGGACAGGGTGGCCACGAGCAGTACTTC. It codes for CASSPGQGGHEQYF.

This clone has more than one count but fewer than ten. This is likely an artifact of a read error, given a far larger clone one base away. The chain links TRBV9 to TRBJ2-7, with 9 bases fitting TRBD1. After removal of 4 bases from V and 5 bases from J, the junction contained 7 bases not matched to a gene. CDR3 length equals 14 residues. Germline lookup yields CDR1 SGDLS and CDR2 YYNGEE. As DNA, the CDR3 is TGTGCCAGCAGCACGGGACAGGGTGGCCACGAGCAGTACTTC. Translated: CASSTGQGGHEQYF.

This clone was seen more than once but under ten times. Its ends do not fully match the called genes, so a read error is possible. CDR3 DNA sequence: TGCAGCGTTGGGTCACAGGGAACTAATGAAAAAACTGTTTTT. This encodes CSVGSQGTNEKTVF. The rearrangement links TRBV29-1 to TRBJ1-4; D might be TRBD1 (6 bases). The CDR3 runs 14 residues. Germline values: CDR1 SQVTM, CDR2 ANQGSEA.

On this clone itself: A read error may be the cause here, since a much bigger clone is one base away. This specimen includes other DNA sequences encoding the same CDR3. The CDR3 region is CASSALGGGWRGQYF. The CDR3 nucleotides read TGTGCCAGCAGCGCCCTCGGGGGCGGGTGGCGGGGGCAGTACTTC. The rearrangement links TRBV27 to TRBJ2-7; either TRBD1 or TRBD2 may supply D (6 bases each). Between the trimmed V and J ends, which lost 6 bases and 9 bases, there was a span of 24 bases. CDR3 length: 15 residues. CDR1 is MNHEY and CDR2 is SMNVEV in the germline V gene (reference sequence).

The chain has TRBV11-2 and TRBJ2-7, with 13 bases matching TRBD2. This CDR3 comprises 16 residues. In germline, CDR1 is SGHAT, CDR2 FQNNGV. The V gene end was trimmed by 3 bases and the J gene end by 5 bases; junction bases not matched to a gene: 7. This chain's CDR3 is CASSFHRLAGGNEQYF. As DNA, the CDR3 is TGTGCCAGCAGCTTCCACCGACTAGCGGGGGGAAACGAGCAGTACTTC.

This clone was found a few times. A far bigger clonotype differs at one base, so this is likely a read error. Written as DNA, the CDR3 is TGTGACAGCAGCTCCCACCTTGACAGGGAAGAGACCCAGTACTTC. This codes for CDSSSHLDREETQYF. The rearrangement links TRBV11-3 to TRBJ2-5; TRBD1 aligns across 7 bases. The germline V gene encodes CDR1 SGHNT and CDR2 YENEEA. The CDR3 loop spans 15 amino acids.

This clone was picked up a small number of times. A read error likely explains this, since a far larger clone differs by one base. Different DNA sequences within this sample yield the same CDR3. V usage is TRBV29-1 and J usage is TRBJ1-4, with 11 nucleotides matching TRBD1. CDR1 is SQVTM, CDR2 ANQGSEA, per germline. This CDR3 region has 14 residues. For the CDR3, the DNA is TGCAGCGTGGGGACAGGGGGTACTAATGATAAACTGTTTTTT. The encoded protein is CSVGTGGTNDKLFF.

Many counts were recorded for this clone. A much larger clone differs from this one at a single base, so this may be a read error. J is TRBJ2-7 and V is TRBV7-3; D gene unclear. Germline assignment: CDR1 SGHTA and CDR2 FQGTGA. V lost 5 bases to trimming and J lost 1 base, with 12 bases between them. This CDR3 is built from 14 residues. Written as DNA, the CDR3 is TGTGCCAGCAGCCAAATTGCAGGATCCTACGAGCAGTACTTC. It translates to CASSQIAGSYEQYF.

This clone was detected many times. In nucleotides, the CDR3 is TGTGCCAGCAGCCCGGGACAGGGTGGCCACGAGCAGTACTTC. It yields the protein CASSPGQGGHEQYF. This rearrangement joins TRBV9 to TRBJ2-7; 9 bases map to TRBD1. The J segment lost 5 bases and the V segment lost 4 bases, leaving 7 bases of the junction unmatched. Per the germline V gene, CDR1 is SGDLS and CDR2 is YYNGEE. The CDR3 runs 14 residues. The full variable domain, its missing parts supplied by reference TRBV9 and TRBJ2-7, is DSGVTQTPKHLITATGQRVTLRCSPRSGDLSVYWYQQSLDQGLQFLIQYYNGEERAKGNILERFSAQQFPDLHSELNLSSLELGDSALYFCASSPGQGGHEQYFGPGTRLTVT.

By proportion, this clone is large (0.1 to 1%). The DNA of the CDR3 is TGTGCCAGCAGCTTAGCTTGGGTAGCGGGGGGAAACGAGCAGTACTTC. This encodes CASSLAWVAGGNEQYF. This chain connects TRBV11-2 to TRBJ2-7; 10 bases fit TRBD2. The length of the CDR3 is 16 residues. From germline, CDR1 is SGHAT and CDR2 FQNNGV. V was clipped by 1 base and J by 5 bases; unmatched bases: 8.